This T cell receptor beta chain stems from a study of CD8+ T cells in alopecia areata. RNA was extracted and reverse transcribed into cDNA as the sequencing template. Profiled with immunoSEQ multiplex PCR; TCRdb holds only in-frame clones, not every one. This sample carries 200,000 to 250,000 clones, approximately 67% of them seen once, and the ten largest clones take 1.2%. Treatment indicated: oral pan-JAK inhibitor, 5-10 mg twice daily. Alopecia areata patients gave lesional scalp punch biopsies and peripheral blood samples. This clone was seen more than once but under ten times. Specimen: CD4+ T cells sorted from blood, collected between weeks 43 and 45, from a patient treated with tofacitinib. This receptor was obtained from a human donor with alopecia areata.

The DNA for the CDR3 is TGTGCCTGGAGTCGGGGGCTGGAGACCCAGTACTTC. Amino acid sequence: CAWSRGLETQYF. This chain joins TRBV30 and TRBJ2-5, with D perhaps given as TRBD1 or TRBD2 (6 bases each). Germline V gene sequence: CDR1 GTSNPN, CDR2 SVGIG (reference sequence). The CDR3 contains 12 residues. Deletions cut 2 bases from V and 5 bases from J, with 9 bases between.